Below are 17 T cell receptor beta chains sequenced from a single sample in a study of Graves' ophthalmopathy and Graves' hyperthyroidism. The authors amplified TCR beta CDR3 regions from RNA transcripts. Second-round multiplex PCR came after a first-round RT-PCR that employed HTBI primers. TCRdb itself ran the multiplex PCR reads through MiXCR, one entry per CDR3 protein. The data show approximately 540,000 distinct CDR3 sequences, about two fifths seen once. Sequenced material: peripheral blood or thyroid tissue (not recorded which). These receptors were obtained from an adult man with Graves' hyperthyroidism.

This clonotype was seen ten or more times. The gene calls are TRBV7-6 and TRBJ1-4, with a tentative D call TRBD1 (5 bases). V lost 5 bases and J 14 bases, leaving 21 bases between the germline ends. The germline V gene encodes CDR1 SGHVS and CDR2 FNYEAQ. This CDR3 contains 14 residues. The chain's CDR3 is CASSLGTGGELLFF. CDR3 DNA: TGTGCCAGCAGCCTCGGAACCGGGGGGGAGTTGCTGTTTTTT.

This clonotype has ten or more counts. This chain joins TRBV4-2 and TRBJ1-6; D gene uncertain. Germline CDR1 LGHNA, CDR2 YNFKEQ. The V and J ends lost 0 bases and 6 bases respectively, with 9 bases between them. The CDR3 spans 15 residues. This chain's CDR3 is CASSQEAEGNSPLHF. The CDR3 region has the DNA TGTGCCAGCAGCCAAGAGGCAGAGGGTAATTCACCCCTCCACTTT.

This chain links TRBV7-9 with TRBJ2-2, with 12 bases fitting TRBD2. V dropped 6 bases and J dropped 4; count of bases not matched to a gene: 6. The germline V gene encodes CDR1 SEHNR and CDR2 FQNEAQ (reference sequence). This CDR3 is 16 amino acids long. In DNA form, the CDR3 reads TGTGCCAGCAGTTCCGGACTAGCGGGGTTCACCGGGGAGCTGTTTTTT. It yields the protein CASSSGLAGFTGELFF.

This chain connects TRBV29-1 to TRBJ2-7; D ambiguous. Germline V gene data show CDR1 as SQVTM and CDR2 as ANQGSEA. Trimming cost V 8 bases and J 7 bases, with 21 bases left between them. CDR3 length: 13 amino acids. The CDR3 DNA sequence: TGCAGCTTGGCCAGTCTTCGTCCGAGGGAGCAGTACTTC. Protein product: CSLASLRPREQYF.

V is TRBV7-9 and J is TRBJ2-7; no definite D call. V was shortened by 5 bases and J by 12 bases, with 17 bases between the two germline ends. The CDR3 runs to 12 residues. Germline CDR1 is SEHNR and CDR2 is FQNEAQ (reference sequence). CDR3 sequence reads: CASSPRDDMPYF. CDR3 coding DNA: TGTGCCAGCAGCCCGAGAGACGACATGCCGTACTTC.

Ten or more counts support this clonotype. The chain is built from TRBV2 and TRBJ1-2, with no clear D. The V and J ends lost 6 bases and 6 bases respectively, with 11 bases between them. The CDR3 sequence is 12 residues long. The germline V gene has CDR1 SNHLY and CDR2 FYNNEI. The CDR3, as DNA: TGTGCCAGCAGGGTACGAGAACATGGCTACACCTTC. Amino acids: CASRVREHGYTF.

The chain links TRBV24-1 to TRBJ2-3; 9 positions agree with TRBD1. The CDR3 loop spans 15 amino acids. Per germline, CDR1 KGHDR and CDR2 SFDVKD. Trimming cost V 3 bases and J 6 bases; bases outside gene matches: 6. CDR3 DNA sequence: TGTGCCACCAGTGATCCGGGACAGGGATGGGATACGCAGTATTTT. Its translation is CATSDPGQGWDTQYF.

This clonotype was recorded many times. The rearrangement joins TRBV9 to TRBJ1-5, with D possibly TRBD1 on 5 matching bases. CDR3 length equals 10 residues. V shed 3 bases and J shed 12 bases, with 7 bases lying between them. The germline V gene encodes CDR1 SGDLS and CDR2 YYNGEE. CDR3 in DNA: TGTGCCAGCAGCGCGCAGGGCCAGCATTTT. Translation gives CASSAQGQHF. The variable domain in full, completed from reference TRBV9 and TRBJ1-5, reads DSGVTQTPKHLITATGQRVTLRCSPRSGDLSVYWYQQSLDQGLQFLIQYYNGEERAKGNILERFSAQQFPDLHSELNLSSLELGDSALYFCASSAQGQHFGDGTRLSIL.

Turning to this clonotype: Likely a read error: the CDR3 ends without its conserved phenylalanine or tryptophan. The DNA is omitted, as the CDR3 cannot be located on it reliably, and the CDR3 follows TCRdb's listing. The chain has TRBV12-3 or TRBV12-4 and TRBJ1-1; the D segment call TRBD1 is taken from the table without a DNA check. The CDR3 is 11 residues long, ends included. CDR3 loop: CASSLGTPGPY.

This clonotype was observed a few times. CDR3 amino acids: CASSLSGGAYEQYF. The CDR3 coding sequence is TGTGCCAGCAGTTTAAGCGGGGGGGCCTACGAGCAGTACTTC. J is TRBJ2-7 and V is TRBV28, with 10 bases fitting TRBD2. J lost 2 bases, V lost 2 bases, and 0 bases had no gene match. CDR3 length equals 14 residues. Germline V gene lookup returns CDR1 MDHEN and CDR2 SYDVKM.

The table lists this clonotype with many counts. J is TRBJ2-5 and V is TRBV2; unclear D gene. The CDR3 length is 19 residues. Germline V gene lookup returns CDR1 SNHLY and CDR2 FYNNEI. Trimming removed 4 bases from V and 1 base from J, with 25 bases in between. The CDR3 bases are TGTGCCAGCAGTGTACCATATCGGCGTGGGCCAGAACTCCAAGAGACCCAGTACTTC. This sequence encodes CASSVPYRRGPELQETQYF.

The table lists this clonotype with many counts. The rearrangement links TRBV7-8 to TRBJ1-1; D is uncertain. The V gene lost 3 bases and the J gene lost 6 bases, with 5 bases spanning the gap. The germline V gene has CDR1 SGHVS and CDR2 FQNEAQ. The CDR3 covers 11 residues. CDR3: CASSFRAEAFF. CDR3 nucleotides: TGTGCCAGCAGCTTTCGGGCTGAAGCTTTCTTT.

This clonotype was detected only a few times. The chain employs TRBV29-1 and TRBJ2-1; 7 bases map to TRBD2. This CDR3 contains 14 residues. The V gene end was trimmed by 0 bases and the J gene end by 3 bases; junction bases not matched to a gene: 2. Germline CDR1 and CDR2: SQVTM and ANQGSEA. The CDR3 here is CSVEDGGGYNEQFF. The DNA for the CDR3 is TGCAGCGTTGAAGATGGGGGGGGCTACAATGAGCAGTTCTTC.

In its sample, this clonotype ranks as medium-sized. The CDR3 loop reads CASSDKNRGGNTIYF. In nucleotides, the CDR3 is TGTGCCAGCAGTGATAAGAACAGGGGTGGAAACACCATATATTTT. The chain employs TRBV25-1 and TRBJ1-3, with 7 bases fitting TRBD1. Germline CDR1 and CDR2: MGHDK and SYGVNS. Trimming cost V 3 bases and J 3 bases; bases outside gene matches: 5. This CDR3 contains 15 residues. The full variable domain, in which reference TRBV25-1 and TRBJ1-3 provide the parts outside the CDR3, is EADIYQTPRYLVIGTGKKITLECSQTMGHDKMYWYQQDPGMELHLIHYSYGVNSTEKGDLSSESTVSRIRTEHFPLTLESARPSHTSQYLCASSDKNRGGNTIYFGEGSWLTVV.

The chain joins TRBV29-1 to TRBJ2-7; unclear D gene. The V end was cut by 5 bases, the J end by 2 bases, with 13 bases between. The CDR3 spans 13 residues. Germline V lookup: CDR1 SQVTM, CDR2 ANQGSEA. CDR3 in DNA: TGCAGCGTTATGTGGGCTGGGACCTACGAGCAGTACTTC. This sequence encodes CSVMWAGTYEQYF.

The chain employs TRBV19 and TRBJ2-1; 9 bases are shared with TRBD2. Per the germline V gene, CDR1 is LNHDA and CDR2 is SQIVND (reference sequence). With V trimmed by 10 bases and J by 4 bases, 14 bases remained unmatched. The CDR3 is 16 amino acids. CDR3 residues: CATTPQTGLAYNEQFF. CDR3 DNA: TGTGCCACCACCCCCCAGACAGGACTAGCGTACAATGAGCAGTTCTTC.

This clonotype has at least ten counts. This sequence joins TRBV7-2 and TRBJ2-7; TRBD2 matches 16 bases. Germline trimming cut 4 bases from V and 5 bases from J; bases unmatched to any gene: 11. The V gene's germline CDR1 is SGHTA and CDR2 FQGNSA. The length of the CDR3 is 18 residues. CDR3 bases: TGTGCCAGCAGCTCTGCCCCGGGACTAGCGGGAGGGAGCCACGAGCAGTACTTC. This gives the protein CASSSAPGLAGGSHEQYF.